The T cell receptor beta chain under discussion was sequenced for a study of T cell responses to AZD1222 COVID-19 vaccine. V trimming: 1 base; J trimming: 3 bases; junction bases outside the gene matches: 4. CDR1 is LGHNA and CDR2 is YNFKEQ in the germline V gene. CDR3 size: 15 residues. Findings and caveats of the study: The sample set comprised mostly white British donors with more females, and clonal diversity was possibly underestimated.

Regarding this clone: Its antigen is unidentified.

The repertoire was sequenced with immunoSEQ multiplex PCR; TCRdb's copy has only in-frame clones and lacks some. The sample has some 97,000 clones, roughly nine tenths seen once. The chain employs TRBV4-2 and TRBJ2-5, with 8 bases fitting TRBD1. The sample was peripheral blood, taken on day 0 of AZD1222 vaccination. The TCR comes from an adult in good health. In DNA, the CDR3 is TGTGCCAGCAGCCAAGTTAACAGGGGGGAAGAGACCCAGTACTTC. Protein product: CASSQVNRGEETQYF.